This T cell receptor (beta chain) was sequenced in a study of CD8 T cells in Susac syndrome. Reverse transcription of roughly 0.5 to 1 ug RNA was performed with random hexamers. The CDR3 of TCR beta was amplified by immunoSEQ multiplex PCR across 54 Vbeta and 13 Jbeta. TCRdb called the immunoSEQ multiplex PCR reads again in MiXCR, with one record for every CDR3 protein. The sample lists about 120,000 distinct CDR3 sequences, around 95% seen once, with approximately 0.2% in the top ten. The CD8+ and CD4+ T cells were isolated magnetically using a negative isolation approach, whereas the TEMRA cells were enriched by FACS. The clonotype was recovered from a human donor with Susac syndrome. Sequenced material: CD8+ T cells from PBMCs.

The CDR3 DNA reads TGTGCCAGCAGCTTAGAGGGGGGCCTCGGGACAGATAACACCGGGGAGCTGTTTTTT. The encoded protein is CASSLEGGLGTDNTGELFF. The rearrangement uses TRBV11-3 and TRBJ2-2; possible D gene TRBD1, 7 bases. CDR1 and CDR2 (germline): SGHNT, YENEEA. The CDR3 length is 19 residues. Trimming left V 0 bases short and J 2 bases short, with 19 bases between.